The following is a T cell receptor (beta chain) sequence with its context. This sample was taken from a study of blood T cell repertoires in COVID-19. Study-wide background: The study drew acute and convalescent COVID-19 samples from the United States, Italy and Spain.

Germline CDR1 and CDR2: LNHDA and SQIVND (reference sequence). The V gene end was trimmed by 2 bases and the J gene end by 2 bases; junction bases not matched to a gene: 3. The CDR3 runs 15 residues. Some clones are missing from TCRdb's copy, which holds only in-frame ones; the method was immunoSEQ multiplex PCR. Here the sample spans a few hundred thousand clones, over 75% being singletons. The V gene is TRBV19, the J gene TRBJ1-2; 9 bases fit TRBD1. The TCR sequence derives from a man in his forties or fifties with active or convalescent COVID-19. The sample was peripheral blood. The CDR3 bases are TGTGCCAGTAGTATAACCGGGACAGGGAACTATGGCTACACCTTC. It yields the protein CASSITGTGNYGYTF.